This is a list of T cell receptor beta chains from one sample in a study of cytomegalovirus exposure and HLA in healthy donors. Sequenced by immunoSEQ multiplex PCR; TCRdb stores in-frame clones only, minus some. Of roughly 100,000 clones detected, around 70% appear once; the ten largest clones hold approximately 3%. Material: PBMCs. All receptors derive from a man younger than 40 in good health and CMV-seronegative. CDR3s include the opening cysteine and the closing phenylalanine or tryptophan. A D gene is named only where the DNA matches it firmly. Clone size is given for some rows only: seen once, a few or many times, or a class if the clone is expanded.

CDR3 protein: CASSLGLAGVTGELFF
CDR3 DNA: TGTGCCAGCAGCTTAGGGCTAGCGGGCGTCACCGGGGAGCTGTTTTTT
V gene: TRBV7-2
J gene: TRBJ2-2
clone size: .
D gene: TRBD2

CDR3 protein: CASSLNAGSGYGYTF
CDR3 DNA: TGTGCCAGCAGCTTAAACGCCGGGTCGGGCTATGGCTACACCTTC
V gene: TRBV7-9
J gene: TRBJ1-2
clone size: .
D gene: .

CDR3 protein: CATSTGPRDEQYF
CDR3 DNA: TGTGCCACATCGACAGGGCCGAGGGACGAGCAGTACTTC
V gene: TRBV10-3
J gene: TRBJ2-7
clone size: .
D gene: TRBD1

CDR3 protein: CASRGGGPLVNEQFF
CDR3 DNA: TGTGCCAGCAGGGGGGGAGGGCCCCTAGTGAATGAGCAGTTCTTC
V gene: TRBV28
J gene: TRBJ2-1
clone size: few
D gene: TRBD2

CDR3 protein: CASSSGSANYGYTF
CDR3 DNA: TGTGCCAGCAGTTCCGGGTCAGCTAACTATGGCTACACCTTC
V gene: TRBV6-1
J gene: TRBJ1-2
clone size: .
D gene: .

CDR3 protein: CASSKGLAGDYNEQFF
CDR3 DNA: TGTGCCAGCAGCAAGGGACTAGCGGGAGACTACAATGAGCAGTTCTTC
V gene: TRBV5-4
J gene: TRBJ2-1
clone size: few
D gene: TRBD2

CDR3 protein: CAWDRDRGAGELFF
CDR3 DNA: TGTGCCTGGGACCGGGACAGGGGCGCCGGGGAGCTGTTTTTT
V gene: TRBV30
J gene: TRBJ2-2
clone size: .
D gene: TRBD1

CDR3 protein: CASSLSGSGVNEQFF
CDR3 DNA: TGTGCCAGCAGCCTTAGCGGGAGCGGGGTGAATGAGCAGTTCTTC
V gene: TRBV7-6
J gene: TRBJ2-1
clone size: .
D gene: TRBD2

CDR3 protein: CASSPQAITEAFF
CDR3 DNA: TGTGCCAGCAGCCCGCAAGCTATCACTGAAGCTTTCTTT
V gene: TRBV11-2
J gene: TRBJ1-1
clone size: once
D gene: .

CDR3 protein: CASRGAGGTYGYTF
CDR3 DNA: TGTGCCAGCAGGGGCGCAGGGGGGACCTATGGCTACACCTTC
V gene: TRBV2
J gene: TRBJ1-2
clone size: .
D gene: TRBD1

CDR3 protein: CASSQLNTGELFF
CDR3 DNA: TGTGCCAGCAGCCAACTAAACACCGGGGAGCTGTTTTTT
V gene: TRBV11-3
J gene: TRBJ2-2
clone size: .
D gene: .

CDR3 protein: CASSPAGTGGTEAFF
CDR3 DNA: TGTGCCAGCAGCCCCGCCGGGACAGGGGGCACTGAAGCTTTCTTT
V gene: TRBV7-3
J gene: TRBJ1-1
clone size: .
D gene: TRBD1

CDR3 protein: CASSMDRGTRNEKLFF
CDR3 DNA: TGTGCCAGTAGTATGGACAGGGGGACCCGTAATGAAAAACTGTTTTTT
V gene: TRBV19
J gene: TRBJ1-4
clone size: .
D gene: TRBD1

CDR3 protein: CASSFGQLEKLFF
CDR3 DNA: TGTGCCAGCAGTTTTGGACAGTTGGAAAAACTGTTTTTT
V gene: TRBV6-5
J gene: TRBJ1-4
clone size: .
D gene: .

CDR3 protein: CASSQDRSSGANVLTF
CDR3 DNA: TGCGCCAGCAGCCAAGATAGGAGCTCTGGGGCCAACGTCCTGACTTTC
V gene: TRBV4-3
J gene: TRBJ2-6
clone size: few
D gene: .

CDR3 protein: CATTREAIDTQYF
CDR3 DNA: TGTGCCACCACGCGGGAGGCTATAGATACGCAGTATTTT
V gene: TRBV10-3
J gene: TRBJ2-3
clone size: .
D gene: TRBD2

CDR3 protein: CATRGRRRERTDTQYF
CDR3 DNA: TGTGCCACTAGGGGCCGGCGGCGGGAGCGGACAGATACGCAGTATTTT
V gene: TRBV28
J gene: TRBJ2-3
clone size: few
D gene: TRBD2

CDR3 protein: CASSLTGGPQETQYF
CDR3 DNA: TGTGCCAGCAGCTTAACAGGGGGACCCCAAGAGACCCAGTACTTC
V gene: TRBV5-5
J gene: TRBJ2-5
clone size: .
D gene: TRBD1

CDR3 protein: CASSRRVAGEGQETQYF
CDR3 DNA: TGTGCCAGCAGCCGCCGGGTAGCGGGAGAGGGGCAAGAGACCCAGTACTTC
V gene: TRBV7-2
J gene: TRBJ2-5
clone size: .
D gene: TRBD2

CDR3 protein: CASSRDEGAGETQYF
CDR3 DNA: TGTGCCAGCAGCCGTGATGAGGGAGCCGGGGAGACCCAGTACTTC
V gene: TRBV7-3
J gene: TRBJ2-5
clone size: .
D gene: .

CDR3 protein: CASSPRTGNTEAFF
CDR3 DNA: TGTGCCAGCAGTCCGAGGACAGGGAACACTGAAGCTTTCTTT
V gene: TRBV14
J gene: TRBJ1-1
clone size: .
D gene: TRBD1

CDR3 protein: CASSLTAGYTDTQYF
CDR3 DNA: TGCGCCAGCAGCTTGACAGCGGGATACACAGATACGCAGTATTTT
V gene: TRBV5-1
J gene: TRBJ2-3
clone size: .
D gene: TRBD2

CDR3 protein: CSVGVRDYTGELFF
CDR3 DNA: TGCAGCGTTGGGGTCCGGGACTACACCGGGGAGCTGTTTTTT
V gene: TRBV29-1
J gene: TRBJ2-2
clone size: .
D gene: .

CDR3 protein: CASSVSGTATYEQYF
CDR3 DNA: TGTGCCAGCAGCGTCTCCGGGACAGCTACCTACGAGCAGTACTTC
V gene: TRBV7-2
J gene: TRBJ2-7
clone size: .
D gene: TRBD1

CDR3 protein: CATSRGLGAFF
CDR3 DNA: TGTGCCACCAGCCGGGGGTTAGGAGCTTTCTTT
V gene: TRBV2
J gene: TRBJ1-1
clone size: .
D gene: .

CDR3 protein: CASSVGGRLREQYNEQFF
CDR3 DNA: TGTGCCAGCAGCGTAGGGGGGCGGTTGCGGGAGCAGTACAATGAGCAGTTCTTC
V gene: TRBV9
J gene: TRBJ2-1
clone size: .
D gene: .

CDR3 protein: CASSFDRSYNSPLHF
CDR3 DNA: TGTGCCAGCAGCTTCGACAGGTCCTATAATTCACCCCTCCACTTT
V gene: TRBV11-2
J gene: TRBJ1-6
clone size: few
D gene: .

CDR3 protein: CASTQDRGNSPLHF
CDR3 DNA: TGTGCCAGCACCCAGGACAGGGGAAATTCACCCCTCCACTTT
V gene: TRBV27
J gene: TRBJ1-6
clone size: .
D gene: TRBD1

CDR3 protein: CASSPTERVNSGYTF
CDR3 DNA: TGCGCCAGCAGCCCAACTGAGAGGGTGAACAGTGGCTACACCTTC
V gene: TRBV5-1
J gene: TRBJ1-2
clone size: .
D gene: .

CDR3 protein: CASSLVLQGTGGYTF
CDR3 DNA: TGTGCCAGCAGCTTGGTCCTTCAGGGGACGGGTGGCTACACCTTC
V gene: TRBV5-4
J gene: TRBJ1-2
clone size: .
D gene: .

CDR3 protein: CASSEKGWGQGFYGYTF
CDR3 DNA: TGTGCCAGCAGTGAAAAGGGGTGGGGACAGGGTTTCTATGGCTACACCTTC
V gene: TRBV6-1
J gene: TRBJ1-2
clone size: .
D gene: TRBD1

CDR3 protein: CASSKRLAGDHNEQFF
CDR3 DNA: TGTGCCAGCAGCAAGCGACTAGCGGGAGACCACAATGAGCAGTTCTTC
V gene: TRBV7-9
J gene: TRBJ2-1
clone size: .
D gene: TRBD2

CDR3 protein: CASSSPGQHNEKLFF
CDR3 DNA: TGTGCCAGTAGTAGTCCGGGACAGCATAATGAAAAACTGTTTTTT
V gene: TRBV19
J gene: TRBJ1-4
clone size: .
D gene: TRBD1

CDR3 protein: CASSEGVIAGLEGQVF
CDR3 DNA: TGTGCCAGCAGCGAGGGGGTGATAGCGGGGCTAGAGGGCCAGGTCTTC
V gene: TRBV9
J gene: TRBJ2-1
clone size: few
D gene: TRBD2